This T cell receptor (beta chain) appears in the sequencing data of a study of T-cell reconstitution after alpha-beta-depleted transplantation in children. Findings of the study overall: T-cell numbers and diversity one year post-transplant derived largely from freshly generated T cells. Elevated TCRbeta diversity at day 60 was traced, in some patients, to surviving recipient T cells and thymic progenitors. It was reported that alpha-beta T cells came from several hundred expanded graft clones (about two months after transplant).

With respect to this clonotype: What it recognizes is unknown.

Preparation of the TCRbeta library was carried out with unique molecular identifiers. TCRdb re-called the PCR reads with MiXCR, one entry per CDR3 protein. The sample lists about 830,000 distinct CDR3 sequences, about 16% occurring once. The ends were cut back, 0 bases at V and 6 bases at J, with 14 bases in the middle. The CDR3 is 15 amino acids. Germline V lookup: CDR1 SGHTA, CDR2 FQGNSA. This clonotype was obtained from a male patient younger than 18 who had a stem cell transplant for acute lymphoblastic leukemia, so the T cells may come from the graft donor. This specimen consisted of PBMCs, mostly from graft donor cells, obtained 360 days after TCRalphabeta/CD19-depleted stem cell transplant. The V and J genes are TRBV7-2 and TRBJ1-1; the D gene is possibly TRBD1 (6 bases). As DNA, the CDR3 is TGTGCCAGCAGCTTAGCTTGGGCGAAGGGGGCTGAAGCTTTCTTT. It encodes CASSLAWAKGAEAFF.